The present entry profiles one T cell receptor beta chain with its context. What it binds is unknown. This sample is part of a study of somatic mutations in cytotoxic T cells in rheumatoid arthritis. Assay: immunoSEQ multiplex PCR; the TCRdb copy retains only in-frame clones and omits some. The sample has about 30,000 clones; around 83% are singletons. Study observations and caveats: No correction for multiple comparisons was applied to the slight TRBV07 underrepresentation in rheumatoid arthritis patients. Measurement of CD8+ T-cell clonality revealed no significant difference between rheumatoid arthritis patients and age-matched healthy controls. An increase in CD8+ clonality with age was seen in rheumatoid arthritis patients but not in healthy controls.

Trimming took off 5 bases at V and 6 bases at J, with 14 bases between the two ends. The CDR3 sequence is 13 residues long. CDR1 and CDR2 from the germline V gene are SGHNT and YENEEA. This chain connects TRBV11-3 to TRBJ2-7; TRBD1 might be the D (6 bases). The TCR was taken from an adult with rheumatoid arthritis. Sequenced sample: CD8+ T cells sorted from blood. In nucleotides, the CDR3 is TGTGCCAGCAGCACCAGGACAGCCGTCGAGCAGTACTTC. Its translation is CASSTRTAVEQYF.